Given below is one TCR beta chain in context. The sample belongs to a study of blood T cells in healthy people across ages. Germline assignment: CDR1 SEHNR and CDR2 FQNEAQ (reference sequence). The CDR3 length is 15 residues. V lost 1 base and J 1 base, leaving 9 bases between the germline ends. Alongside a J-beta primer mix, a sample-barcoded 5' primer served in a second PCR lasting about 7 to 11 cycles. A template-switch adaptor containing 12 random nucleotides labeled each cDNA molecule. TCRdb fed the 5' RACE reads into MiXCR, producing one record per CDR3 protein. The table lists approximately 290,000 distinct CDR3 sequences, around 27% of them singletons.

This receptor was obtained from an older woman in good health. What was sequenced was blood. This chain connects TRBV7-9 to TRBJ2-3, with D possibly matching TRBD1 (6 bases). CDR3 amino acids: CASSLGGLGTDTQYF. The CDR3 nucleotides are TGTGCCAGCAGCTTAGGGGGGCTCGGCACAGATACGCAGTATTTT.